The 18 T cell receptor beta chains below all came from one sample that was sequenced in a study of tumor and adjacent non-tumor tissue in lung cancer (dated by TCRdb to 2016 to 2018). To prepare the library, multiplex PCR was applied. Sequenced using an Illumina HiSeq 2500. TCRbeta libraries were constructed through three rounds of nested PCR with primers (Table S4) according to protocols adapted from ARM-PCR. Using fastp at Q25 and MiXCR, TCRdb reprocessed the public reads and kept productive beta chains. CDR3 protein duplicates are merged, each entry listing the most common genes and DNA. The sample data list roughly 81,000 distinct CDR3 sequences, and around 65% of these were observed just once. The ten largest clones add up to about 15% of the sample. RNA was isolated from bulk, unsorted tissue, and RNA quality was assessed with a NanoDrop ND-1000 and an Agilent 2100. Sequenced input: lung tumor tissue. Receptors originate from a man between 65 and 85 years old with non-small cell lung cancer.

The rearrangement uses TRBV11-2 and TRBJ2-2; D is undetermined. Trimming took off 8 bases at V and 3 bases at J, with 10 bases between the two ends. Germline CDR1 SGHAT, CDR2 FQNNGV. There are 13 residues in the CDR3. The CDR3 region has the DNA TGTGCCAGCGCGACCACTGACACCGGGGAGCTGTTTTTT. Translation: CASATTDTGELFF.

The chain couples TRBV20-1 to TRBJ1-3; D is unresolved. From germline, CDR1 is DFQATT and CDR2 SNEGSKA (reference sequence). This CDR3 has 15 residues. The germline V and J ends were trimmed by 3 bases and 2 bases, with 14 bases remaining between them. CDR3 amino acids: CSAREVTLPGNTIYF. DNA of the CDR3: TGCAGTGCTAGGGAGGTGACCCTCCCTGGAAACACCATATATTTT.

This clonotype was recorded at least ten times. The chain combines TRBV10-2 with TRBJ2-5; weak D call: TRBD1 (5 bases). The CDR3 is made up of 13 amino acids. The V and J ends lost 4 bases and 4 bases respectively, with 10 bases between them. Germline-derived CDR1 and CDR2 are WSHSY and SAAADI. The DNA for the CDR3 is TGCGCCAGCAGTGGACAGCTCCGAGAGACCCAGTACTTC. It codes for CASSGQLRETQYF.

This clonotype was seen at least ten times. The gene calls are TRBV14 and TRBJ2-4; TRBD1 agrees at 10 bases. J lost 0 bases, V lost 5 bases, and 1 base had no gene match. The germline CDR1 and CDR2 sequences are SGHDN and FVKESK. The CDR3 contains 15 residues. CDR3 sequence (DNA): TGTGCCAGCAGCGACAGGGGGCTAGCCAAAAACATTCAGTACTTC. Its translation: CASSDRGLAKNIQYF.

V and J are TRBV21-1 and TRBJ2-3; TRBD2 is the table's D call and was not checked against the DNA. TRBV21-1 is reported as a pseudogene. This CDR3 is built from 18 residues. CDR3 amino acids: CASSRRESGIRNTDTHYF. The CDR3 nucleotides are TGTGCCAGCAGCCGCCGGGAGAGCGGGATAAGAAACACAGATACGCACTATTTT.

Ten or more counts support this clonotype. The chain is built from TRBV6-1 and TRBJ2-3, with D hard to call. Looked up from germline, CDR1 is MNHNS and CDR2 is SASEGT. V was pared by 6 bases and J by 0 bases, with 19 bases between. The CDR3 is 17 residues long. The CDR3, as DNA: TGTGCCAGCAGCCGCCAACCCGCTATTCTGAGCACAGATACGCAGTATTTT. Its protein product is CASSRQPAILSTDTQYF.

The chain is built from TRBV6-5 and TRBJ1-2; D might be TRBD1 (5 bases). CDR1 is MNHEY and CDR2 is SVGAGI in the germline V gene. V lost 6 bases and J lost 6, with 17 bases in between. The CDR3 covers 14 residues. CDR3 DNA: TGTGCCAGCAGCCCCGAGCTTATGGGGGATGGCTACACCTTC. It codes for CASSPELMGDGYTF.

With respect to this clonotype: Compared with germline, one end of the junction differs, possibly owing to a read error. The CDR3 is CASSQDWIQNNEQFF. Here the CDR3 DNA reads TGTGCCAGCAGTCAAGATTGGATACAGAACAATGAGCAGTTCTTC. The chain couples TRBV4-2 to TRBJ2-1, with D uncertain. The germline gives CDR1 LGHNA, CDR2 YNFKEQ. The CDR3 has 15 residues.

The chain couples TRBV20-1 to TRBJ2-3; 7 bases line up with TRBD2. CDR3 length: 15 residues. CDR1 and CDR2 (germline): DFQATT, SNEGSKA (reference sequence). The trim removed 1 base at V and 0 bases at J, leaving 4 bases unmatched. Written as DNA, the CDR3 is TGCAGTGCTAGAGGAGGGGAGGGCAGCACAGATACGCAGTATTTT. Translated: CSARGGEGSTDTQYF.

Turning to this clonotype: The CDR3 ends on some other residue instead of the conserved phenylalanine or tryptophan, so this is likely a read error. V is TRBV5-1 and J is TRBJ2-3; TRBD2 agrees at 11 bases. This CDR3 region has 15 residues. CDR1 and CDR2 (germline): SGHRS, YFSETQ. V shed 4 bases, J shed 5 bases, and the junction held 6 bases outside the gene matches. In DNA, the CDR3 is TGCGCCAGCAGCCGACTAGCGGGGAACAGAGATACGCAGTATCTT. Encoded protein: CASSRLAGNRDTQYL.

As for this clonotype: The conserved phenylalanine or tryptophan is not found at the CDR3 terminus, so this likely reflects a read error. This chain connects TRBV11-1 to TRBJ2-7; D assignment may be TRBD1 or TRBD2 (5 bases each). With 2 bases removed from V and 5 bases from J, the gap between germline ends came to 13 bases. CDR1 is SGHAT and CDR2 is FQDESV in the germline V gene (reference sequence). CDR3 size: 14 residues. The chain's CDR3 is CASSLWGSFDEQYL. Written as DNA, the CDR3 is TGTGCCAGCAGCTTATGGGGGAGCTTTGACGAGCAGTACCTC.

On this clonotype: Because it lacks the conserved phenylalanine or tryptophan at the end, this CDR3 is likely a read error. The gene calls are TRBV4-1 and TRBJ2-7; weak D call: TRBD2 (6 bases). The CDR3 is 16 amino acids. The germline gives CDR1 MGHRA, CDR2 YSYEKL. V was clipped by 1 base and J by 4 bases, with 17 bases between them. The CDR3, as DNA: TGCGCCAGCAGCCAAGGGGCGGGCCGGACTACATACGAGCAGTACTCT. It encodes CASSQGAGRTTYEQYS.

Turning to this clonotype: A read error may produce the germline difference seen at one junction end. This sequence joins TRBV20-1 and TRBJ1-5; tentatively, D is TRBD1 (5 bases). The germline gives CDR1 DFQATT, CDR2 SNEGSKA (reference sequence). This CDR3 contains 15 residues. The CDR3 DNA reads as TGCAGTGCTAGTGTCCAGAGGACACTCAATCGGCCCCAGCATTTT. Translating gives CSASVQRTLNRPQHF.

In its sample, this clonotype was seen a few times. For the CDR3, the DNA is TGTGCCAGCTCACCTGGCCAGGGATTCAGGCTCGAGCAGTACTTC. Protein: CASSPGQGFRLEQYF. This chain joins TRBV18 and TRBJ2-7, with D possibly being TRBD1 (5 bases). This CDR3 region has 15 residues. Germline V gene sequence: CDR1 KGHSH, CDR2 LQKENI. The V and J ends lost 3 bases and 6 bases respectively, with 18 bases between them.

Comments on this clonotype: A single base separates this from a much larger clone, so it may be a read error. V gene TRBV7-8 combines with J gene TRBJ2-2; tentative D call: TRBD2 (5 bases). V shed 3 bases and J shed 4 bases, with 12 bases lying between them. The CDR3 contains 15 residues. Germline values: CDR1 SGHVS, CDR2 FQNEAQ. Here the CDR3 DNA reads TGTGCCAGCAGCTTCAGACTTGCGGGCACCGGGGAGCTGTTTTTT. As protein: CASSFRLAGTGELFF.

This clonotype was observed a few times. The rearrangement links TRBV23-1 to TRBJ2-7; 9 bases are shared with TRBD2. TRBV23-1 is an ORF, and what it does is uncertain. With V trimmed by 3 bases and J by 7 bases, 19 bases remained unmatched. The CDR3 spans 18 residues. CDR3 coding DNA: TGCGCCAGCAGTCAGAACCCCCCCTCCGGCGGGAGGGCCGATGAGCAGTACTTC. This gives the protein CASSQNPPSGGRADEQYF.

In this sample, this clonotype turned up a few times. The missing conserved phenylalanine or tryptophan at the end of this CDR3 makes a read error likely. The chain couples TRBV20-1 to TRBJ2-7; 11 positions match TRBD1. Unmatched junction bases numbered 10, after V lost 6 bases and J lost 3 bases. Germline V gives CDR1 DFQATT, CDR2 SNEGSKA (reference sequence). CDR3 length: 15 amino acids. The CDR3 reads CSARHPGQGVYEQYS. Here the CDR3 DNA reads TGCAGTGCCAGACACCCGGGACAGGGGGTCTACGAGCAGTACTCC.

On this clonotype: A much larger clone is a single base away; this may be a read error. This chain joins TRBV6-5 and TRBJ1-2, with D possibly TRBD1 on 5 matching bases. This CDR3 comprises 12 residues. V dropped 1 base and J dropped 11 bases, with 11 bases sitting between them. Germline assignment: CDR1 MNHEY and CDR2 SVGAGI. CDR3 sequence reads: CASSYLQDAYTF. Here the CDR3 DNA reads TGTGCCAGCAGTTACTTACAGGACGCTTACACCTTC.